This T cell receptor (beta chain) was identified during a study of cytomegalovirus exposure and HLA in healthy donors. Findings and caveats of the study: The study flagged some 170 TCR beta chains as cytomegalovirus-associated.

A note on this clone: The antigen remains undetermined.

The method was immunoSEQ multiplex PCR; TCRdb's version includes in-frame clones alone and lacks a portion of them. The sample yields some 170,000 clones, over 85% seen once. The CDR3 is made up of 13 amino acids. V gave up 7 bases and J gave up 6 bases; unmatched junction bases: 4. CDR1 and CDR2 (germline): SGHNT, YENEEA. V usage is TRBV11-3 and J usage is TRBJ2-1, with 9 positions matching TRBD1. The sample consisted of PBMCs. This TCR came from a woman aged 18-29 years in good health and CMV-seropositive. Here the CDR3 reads CASIGTGRNEQFF. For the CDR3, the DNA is TGTGCCAGCATCGGGACAGGGCGCAATGAGCAGTTCTTC.